The rows below give T cell receptor beta chains drawn from one sample of a study of blood T cell repertoires in COVID-19. Sequenced by immunoSEQ multiplex PCR; TCRdb stores in-frame clones only, minus some. The sample includes 200,000 to 250,000 clones, 81% seen only once; the top ten take about 8.9%. Source material: PBMCs or T cells enriched from blood (not recorded which). The receptors were sampled from a woman in her forties or fifties with acute COVID-19. Each CDR3 is given with its conserved first and last residue. The order of the fields is J gene, V gene, D gene, CDR3 protein, CDR3 DNA. The D gene is left open where the match is weak.

J gene: TRBJ2-1; V gene: TRBV10-3; D gene: TRBD2; CDR3 protein: CAIRKGLAGVGEQFF; CDR3 DNA: TGTGCCATCAGGAAAGGACTAGCGGGAGTCGGTGAGCAGTTCTTC
J gene: TRBJ1-1; V gene: TRBV14; D gene: .; CDR3 protein: CASSQARVSNTEAFF; CDR3 DNA: TGTGCCAGCAGCCAAGCCAGGGTCTCGAACACTGAAGCTTTCTTT
J gene: TRBJ2-1; V gene: TRBV5-6; D gene: TRBD2; CDR3 protein: CASSPRGWRETYNEQFF; CDR3 DNA: TGTGCCAGCAGCCCTCGGGGGTGGCGGGAGACCTACAATGAGCAGTTCTTC
J gene: TRBJ1-3; V gene: TRBV5-1; D gene: .; CDR3 protein: CASSSEPGRDTIYF; CDR3 DNA: TGCGCCAGCAGCTCGGAGCCCGGGAGGGACACCATATATTTT
J gene: TRBJ2-7; V gene: TRBV3-1/TRBV3-2; D gene: TRBD2; CDR3 protein: CASSRASGNYEQYF; CDR3 DNA: TGTGCCAGCAGCCGGGCTAGCGGAAACTACGAGCAGTACTTC
J gene: TRBJ2-5; V gene: TRBV5-1; D gene: .; CDR3 protein: CASSLEQQQTQYF; CDR3 DNA: TGCGCCAGCAGCTTAGAACAGCAACAGACCCAGTACTTC
J gene: TRBJ2-5; V gene: TRBV14; D gene: .; CDR3 protein: CASSQLRQEETQYF; CDR3 DNA: TGTGCCAGCAGCCAACTCCGACAGGAAGAGACCCAGTACTTC
J gene: TRBJ1-4; V gene: TRBV12-3/TRBV12-4; D gene: .; CDR3 protein: CASSFWGGEKLFF; CDR3 DNA: TGTGCCAGCAGTTTTTGGGGGGGGGAAAAACTGTTTTTT
J gene: TRBJ2-1; V gene: TRBV5-1; D gene: .; CDR3 protein: CASSLDREEQFF; CDR3 DNA: TGCGCCAGCAGCTTGGATCGGGAGGAGCAGTTCTTC
J gene: TRBJ1-4; V gene: TRBV5-1; D gene: TRBD1; CDR3 protein: CASSHPGQGISTTNEKLFF; CDR3 DNA: TGCGCCAGCAGCCATCCGGGACAGGGGATAAGTACAACTAATGAAAAACTGTTTTTT
J gene: TRBJ2-1; V gene: TRBV24-1; D gene: .; CDR3 protein: CATSDWAGVGNEQFF; CDR3 DNA: TGTGCCACCAGTGATTGGGCAGGGGTAGGGAATGAGCAGTTCTTC
J gene: TRBJ1-1; V gene: TRBV28; D gene: .; CDR3 protein: CASSLTVAKTEAFF; CDR3 DNA: TGTGCCAGCAGTCTGACAGTGGCGAAGACTGAAGCTTTCTTT
J gene: TRBJ1-1; V gene: TRBV19; D gene: TRBD1; CDR3 protein: CASRPGTGYPNTEAFF; CDR3 DNA: TGTGCCAGTAGGCCCGGGACAGGGTATCCTAACACTGAAGCTTTCTTT
J gene: TRBJ2-3; V gene: TRBV7-2; D gene: .; CDR3 protein: CASSYGSGGTDTQYF; CDR3 DNA: TGTGCCAGCAGCTATGGCTCAGGGGGCACAGATACGCAGTATTTT
J gene: TRBJ2-7; V gene: TRBV6-5; D gene: TRBD2; CDR3 protein: CASSLALAGNYEQYF; CDR3 DNA: TGTGCCAGCAGTTTAGCACTAGCGGGCAACTACGAGCAGTACTTC